The next 29 T cell receptor beta chains were all read from a single sample in a study of T cell repertoires in cytomegalovirus infection. The antigens of these receptors remain unknown. Using its own MiXCR run on the reads, TCRdb lists one record per CDR3 protein. In the table there are around 340,000 distinct CDR3 sequences, under 35% of which are singletons. This specimen was cultured PBMCs, taken from culture after CMV antigen stimulation. These receptors came from a human donor in good health (CMV status not recorded). Some clones in this sample may be carry-over from other donors' samples.

CDR3 coding DNA: TGTGCCACAACCCGGACAGGGAGTAGTGCTGAAGCTTTCTTT. Its translation is CATTRTGSSAEAFF. The V call is TRBV6-1, the J call TRBJ1-1, with TRBD1 identical over 8 bases. CDR1 MNHNS and CDR2 SASEGT come from the germline V gene. This CDR3 is 14 amino acids long. Trimming took 10 bases from V and 6 from J; bases not matched to a gene: 13.

V gene TRBV5-1 combines with J gene TRBJ1-3; D is unresolved. Germline CDR1 reads SGHRS; CDR2 reads YFSETQ. Trimming cost V 0 bases and J 8 bases, with 12 bases left between them. CDR3 length: 14 amino acids. The CDR3 DNA sequence: TGCGCCAGCAGCTTGGAGGCAGCAGCCGACACCATATATTTT. It yields the protein CASSLEAAADTIYF.

The rearrangement uses TRBV29-1 and TRBJ2-3, with 8 bases fitting TRBD1. Per germline, CDR1 SQVTM and CDR2 ANQGSEA. The CDR3 contains 14 residues. After removal of 6 bases from V and 0 bases from J, the junction contained 5 bases not matched to a gene. The CDR3 reads CSVNGQGSTDTQYF. CDR3 bases: TGCAGCGTCAACGGACAGGGTAGCACAGATACGCAGTATTTT.

This clonotype was seen a handful of times. The V and J genes are TRBV7-8 and TRBJ1-5; 10 nucleotides align to TRBD1. Germline V gene sequence: CDR1 SGHVS, CDR2 FQNEAQ. The junction had 6 bases not matched to a gene; V was cut back by 3 bases and J by 7 bases. The CDR3 spans 15 residues. The CDR3 DNA is TGTGCCAGCAGCTTGGGGACAGGGGAGGGACAGCCCCAGCATTTT. This codes for CASSLGTGEGQPQHF.

This chain joins TRBV6-6 and TRBJ1-6; TRBD1 matches at 7 bases. Germline V gene sequence: CDR1 MNHNY, CDR2 SVGAGI (reference sequence). V lost 5 bases, J lost 7 bases, and 8 bases stayed unmatched. CDR3 size: 15 residues. The CDR3 loop reads CASSRDSSPNSPLHF. CDR3 bases: TGTGCCAGCAGTCGGGACAGTTCGCCAAATTCACCCCTCCACTTT.

This clonotype occurred a few times. This chain uses TRBV24-1 with TRBJ1-6, with D maybe TRBD1 (6 bases). CDR1 is KGHDR and CDR2 is SFDVKD in the germline V gene. This CDR3 spans 17 amino acids. The V and J ends lost 6 bases and 6 bases respectively, with 20 bases between them. CDR3 nucleotides: TGTGCCACCAGTATCCTCCCGGAGGGGGTCTTTAATTCACCCCTCCACTTT. As protein: CATSILPEGVFNSPLHF.

This clonotype qualifies as medium-sized (0.01 to 0.1%). The chain has TRBV11-3 and TRBJ2-1; D possibly corresponds to TRBD2 (6 bases). Looked up from germline, CDR1 is SGHNT and CDR2 is YENEEA. There are 15 residues in the CDR3. Trimming cost V 1 base and J 5 bases, with 12 bases left between them. CDR3 DNA: TGTGCCAGCAGCTTAGTCGCTAGCGTCCACAATGAGCAGTTCTTC. This encodes CASSLVASVHNEQFF. The full variable domain, completed using reference TRBV11-3 and TRBJ2-1, is EAGVVQSPRYKIIEKKQPVAFWCNPISGHNTLYWYLQNLGQGPELLIRYENEEAVDDSQLPKDRFSAERLKGVDSTLKIQPAELGDSAVYLCASSLVASVHNEQFFGPGTRLTVL.

This chain connects TRBV28 to TRBJ2-1; weak D call: TRBD2 (5 bases). V was shortened by 7 bases and J by 0 bases, with 13 bases between the two germline ends. The germline CDR1 and CDR2 sequences are MDHEN and SYDVKM. This CDR3 is 15 amino acids long. CDR3 sequence reads: CASTKEDGSYNEQFF. The CDR3 DNA sequence: TGTGCCAGCACAAAGGAGGACGGCTCCTACAATGAGCAGTTCTTC. The complete variable domain, with remaining parts taken from reference TRBV28 and TRBJ2-1, reads DVKVTQSSRYLVKRTGEKVFLECVQDMDHENMFWYRQDPGLGLRLIYFSYDVKMKEKGDIPEGYSVSREKKERFSLILESASTNQTSMYLCASTKEDGSYNEQFFGPGTRLTVL.

In this sample, this clonotype turned up a few times. V gene TRBV20-1 combines with J gene TRBJ2-7, with TRBD2 as a possible D gene (6 bases). This CDR3 is built from 13 residues. With 2 bases removed from V and 2 bases from J, the gap between germline ends came to 10 bases. Germline V gives CDR1 DFQATT, CDR2 SNEGSKA (reference sequence). In DNA form, the CDR3 reads TGCAGTGCTAGAAAACGGGAGACCTACGAGCAGTACTTC. It yields the protein CSARKRETYEQYF.

This clonotype has more than one count but fewer than ten. The chain links TRBV20-1 to TRBJ2-2; 9 bases match TRBD2. V dropped 2 bases and J dropped 5; count of bases not matched to a gene: 3. This CDR3 is 14 amino acids long. In germline, CDR1 is DFQATT, CDR2 SNEGSKA (reference sequence). CDR3 coding DNA: TGCAGTGCTAGACTAGCGGGGCGGACCGGGGAGCTGTTTTTT. It yields the protein CSARLAGRTGELFF.

This clonotype was detected only a few times. The J gene is TRBJ1-2, the V gene TRBV7-2, with D unresolved. Germline CDR1 and CDR2: SGHTA and FQGNSA. The CDR3 totals 13 residues. V was trimmed by 2 bases and J by 4 bases, leaving 8 bases between them. CDR3 in amino acids: CASSLLETYGYTF. CDR3 nucleotide sequence: TGTGCCAGCAGCTTACTGGAGACCTATGGCTACACCTTC.

This clonotype was seen a few times. The V gene is TRBV15, the J gene TRBJ1-1; 7 bases map to TRBD1. Germline V gene sequence: CDR1 LNHNV, CDR2 YYDKDF (reference sequence). The CDR3 runs to 17 residues. V was clipped by 2 bases and J by 1 base; unmatched bases: 10. In DNA form, the CDR3 reads TGTGCCACCAGCAGACCGCCACGAAGACAGGGGAACACTGAAGCTTTCTTT. Amino acid sequence: CATSRPPRRQGNTEAFF.

This clonotype was detected a few times. This chain joins TRBV27 and TRBJ1-2, with TRBD1 matching 10 bases. Germline-derived CDR1 and CDR2 are MNHEY and SMNVEV (reference sequence). Trimming removed 3 bases from V and 6 bases from J; junction bases left unmatched: 10. The CDR3 contains 16 residues. CDR3 sequence (DNA): TGTGCCAGCAGTTTGGGGACAGGGGTTTATCTCGATGGCTACACCTTC. This translates into CASSLGTGVYLDGYTF.

The rearrangement joins TRBV30 to TRBJ1-5, with D maybe TRBD1 (6 bases). Trimming left V 2 bases short and J 5 bases short, with 16 bases between. CDR1 GTSNPN and CDR2 SVGIG come from the germline V gene (reference sequence). The CDR3 has 15 amino acids. This chain's CDR3 is CAWSPVPGAYQPQHF. The CDR3 DNA sequence: TGTGCCTGGAGTCCCGTACCGGGGGCGTATCAGCCCCAGCATTTT.

This clonotype came up a few times. Mismatch with germline at one junction end may stem from a read error. The chain couples TRBV6-1 to TRBJ1-3; possibly TRBD1 for D (5 bases). Germline-derived CDR1 and CDR2 are MNHNS and SASEGT. CDR3 size: 13 residues. The CDR3 region is CASGEGAGNTIYF. The CDR3 DNA reads as TGTGCCAGCGGTGAAGGGGCTGGAAACACCATATATTTT.

The DNA for the CDR3 is TGCAGTGCTATTGCTACCGACTCTGGGGCCAACGTCCTGACTTTC. This encodes CSAIATDSGANVLTF. V gene TRBV20-1 combines with J gene TRBJ2-6; D gene ambiguous. CDR3 length: 15 residues. The ends were cut back, 4 bases at V and 0 bases at J, with 10 bases in the middle. Germline values: CDR1 DFQATT, CDR2 SNEGSKA (reference sequence).

The V call is TRBV7-3, the J call TRBJ2-6; D gene uncertain. Germline CDR1 SGHTA, CDR2 FQGTGA. The CDR3 is 17 amino acids. The V end was cut by 2 bases, the J end by 3 bases, with 14 bases between. Here the CDR3 reads CASSLLDPFLGANVLTF. In DNA form, the CDR3 reads TGTGCCAGCAGCTTACTGGACCCCTTTCTTGGGGCCAACGTCCTGACTTTC.

This clonotype turned up a few times. The chain uses TRBV6-1 and TRBJ2-2, with 7 bases fitting TRBD2. The germline gives CDR1 MNHNS, CDR2 SASEGT. The length of the CDR3 is 15 residues. The ends lost 6 bases at V and 5 bases at J; junction bases unmatched: 9. The CDR3 DNA is TGTGCCAGCAGAACTGCTAGCGGAGGGACCGGGGAGCTGTTTTTT. This encodes CASRTASGGTGELFF.

Remarks on this clonotype: Germline and junction disagree at one end, which may indicate a read error. This rearrangement joins TRBV28 to TRBJ1-4, with D tentatively TRBD1 (5 bases). The CDR3 totals 16 residues. Per the germline V gene, CDR1 is MDHEN and CDR2 is SYDVKM. CDR3 nucleotides: TGTGCCAGCAGTCTTCCGGGGGGAGAGTTCAATGAAAAACTATTTTTT. It codes for CASSLPGGEFNEKLFF.

The rearrangement uses TRBV19 and TRBJ2-3; 7 nucleotides align to TRBD2. V lost 5 bases to trimming and J lost 1 base; unmatched junction nucleotides: 12. CDR3 length: 17 amino acids. Germline values: CDR1 LNHDA, CDR2 SQIVND (reference sequence). CDR3 coding DNA: TGTGCCAGTAGTTATGGAAGAGCGGGAAGCCGCACAGATACGCAGTATTTT. Its translation is CASSYGRAGSRTDTQYF.

This clonotype was observed a handful of times. This chain uses TRBV18 with TRBJ1-3, with D uncertain. The germline V gene has CDR1 KGHSH and CDR2 LQKENI. The CDR3 has 15 residues. Trimming shortened V by 2 bases and J by 0 bases, and 8 bases separated the two germline ends. The CDR3 DNA sequence: TGTGCCAGCTCACCATGGGTGCCCTCTGGAAACACCATATATTTT. Protein sequence: CASSPWVPSGNTIYF.

In this sample, this clonotype turned up a few times. The chain is built from TRBV27 and TRBJ2-7, with 8 bases matching TRBD2. CDR1 is MNHEY, CDR2 SMNVEV, per germline (reference sequence). Trimming took 1 base from V and 4 from J; bases not matched to a gene: 6. This CDR3 spans 15 amino acids. The CDR3 loop is CASSLFASGLYEQYF. The DNA for the CDR3 is TGTGCCAGCAGTTTATTCGCTAGCGGGCTTTACGAGCAGTACTTC.

J is TRBJ1-2 and V is TRBV7-3; D remains unclear. CDR1 is SGHTA, CDR2 FQGTGA, per germline. The CDR3 runs 16 residues. V lost 2 bases and J lost 4, with 17 bases in between. The DNA for the CDR3 is TGTGCCAGCAGCTTATATGGGGTTACCGAACCCTATGGCTACACCTTC. Protein: CASSLYGVTEPYGYTF.

The V and J genes are TRBV19 and TRBJ2-5, with D uncertain. This CDR3 is built from 14 residues. Trimming stripped 3 bases from V and 0 bases from J, with 8 bases between. Germline V gives CDR1 LNHDA, CDR2 SQIVND (reference sequence). Here the CDR3 reads CASSILENQETQYF. Here the CDR3 DNA reads TGTGCCAGTAGTATCTTAGAAAACCAAGAGACCCAGTACTTC.

This chain uses TRBV5-1 with TRBJ2-3, with 10 nucleotides matching TRBD1. The CDR3 is 15 residues long. V trimming: 0 bases; J trimming: 6 bases; junction bases outside the gene matches: 4. CDR1 SGHRS and CDR2 YFSETQ come from the germline V gene. The CDR3 DNA is TGCGCCAGCAGCTTGGGGGACAGGGGTATCGATACGCAGTATTTT. Its translation is CASSLGDRGIDTQYF.

This clonotype was detected many times. The rearrangement links TRBV7-2 to TRBJ1-6; D is perhaps TRBD1 (5 bases). Trimming removed 1 base from V and 7 bases from J, with 8 bases in between. This CDR3 comprises 14 residues. Germline CDR1 and CDR2: SGHTA and FQGNSA. The CDR3 bases are TGTGCCAGCAGCTTAGGGGCAGGGAATTCACCCCTCCACTTT. This encodes CASSLGAGNSPLHF.

In this sample, this clonotype turned up a few times. The chain employs TRBV12-3 or TRBV12-4 and TRBJ2-4, with no clear D. This CDR3 is built from 13 residues. With 7 bases removed from V and 4 bases from J, the gap between germline ends came to 11 bases. CDR3 residues: CASTTDWKNIQYF. CDR3 DNA sequence: TGTGCCAGCACTACCGACTGGAAAAACATTCAGTACTTC.

This sequence joins TRBV12-3 or TRBV12-4 and TRBJ2-5; D is possibly TRBD2 (5 bases). The CDR3 totals 14 residues. V gave up 6 bases and J gave up 3 bases, with 14 bases separating them. The CDR3 sequence: CASSLRDPKETQYF. The DNA of the CDR3 is TGTGCCAGCAGCCTCCGGGATCCAAAAGAGACCCAGTACTTC.

Only a few counts were recorded for this clonotype. The chain joins TRBV20-1 to TRBJ2-5; perhaps TRBD2 as D (6 bases). The germline CDR1 and CDR2 sequences are DFQATT and SNEGSKA (reference sequence). Trimming pared 6 bases from V and 4 bases from J, leaving 15 bases between. The CDR3 sequence is 13 residues long. The CDR3 loop is CSAPGLSLETQYF. CDR3 DNA sequence: TGCAGTGCGCCGGGACTTTCCCTAGAGACCCAGTACTTC.